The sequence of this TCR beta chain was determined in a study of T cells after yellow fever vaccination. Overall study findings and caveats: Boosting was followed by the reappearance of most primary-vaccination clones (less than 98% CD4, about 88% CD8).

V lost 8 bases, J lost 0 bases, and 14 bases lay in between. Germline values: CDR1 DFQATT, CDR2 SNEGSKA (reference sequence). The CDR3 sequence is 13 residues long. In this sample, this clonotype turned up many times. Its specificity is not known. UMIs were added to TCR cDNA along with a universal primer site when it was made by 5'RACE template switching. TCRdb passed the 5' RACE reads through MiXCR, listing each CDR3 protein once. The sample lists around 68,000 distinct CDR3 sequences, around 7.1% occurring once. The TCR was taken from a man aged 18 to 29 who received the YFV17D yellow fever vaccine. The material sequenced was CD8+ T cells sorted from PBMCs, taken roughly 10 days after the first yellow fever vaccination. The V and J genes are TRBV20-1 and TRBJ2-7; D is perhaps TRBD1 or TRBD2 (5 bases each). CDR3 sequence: CSIRDPSSYEQYV. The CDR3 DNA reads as TGCAGTATACGGGACCCGAGCTCCTACGAGCAGTACGTC.